This is a list of T cell receptor beta chains from one sample in a study of cytomegalovirus exposure and HLA in healthy donors. Repertoires were generated with immunoSEQ multiplex PCR, while TCRdb's copy carries only in-frame clones and drops some. There are about 130,000 clones in the sample; more than 65% occur only once, and less than 3.5% lies in the top ten. The sequenced sample was PBMCs. These receptors originate from a man aged 50-60 years in good health and CMV-seronegative. The CDR3 runs from the conserved cysteine through the conserved F or W. A D gene is named only where the DNA matches it firmly. The size of a clone is reported for some rows only, either as once, few or many, or as a class for expanded clones.

D	V	size	length	J	CDR3	DNA
-	TRBV9	-	15	TRBJ1-3	CASSVPPGPGNTIYF	TGTGCCAGCAGCGTACCCCCAGGGCCTGGAAACACCATATATTTT
-	TRBV30	-	15	TRBJ2-3	CAGGLTGVWGDTQYF	TGTGCCGGGGGGTTGACGGGGGTTTGGGGGGATACGCAGTATTTT
-	TRBV6-5	-	15	TRBJ2-2	CASRISRGDTGELFF	TGTGCCAGCAGAATAAGCAGGGGGGACACCGGGGAGCTGTTTTTT
-	TRBV5-8	few	12	TRBJ1-4	CASSKQGGKLFF	TGTGCCAGCAGCAAGCAGGGAGGAAAACTGTTTTTT
TRBD1	TRBV5-6	-	13	TRBJ2-7	CASSRDRGYEQYF	TGTGCCAGCAGCCGGGACAGGGGCTACGAGCAGTACTTC
TRBD1	TRBV27	-	15	TRBJ2-7	CASSYSRQGLNEQYF	TGTGCCAGCAGTTATTCACGACAGGGGTTAAACGAGCAGTACTTC
TRBD2	TRBV30	-	16	TRBJ2-5	CAWGGLAGGRQETQYF	TGTGCCTGGGGGGGACTAGCGGGGGGCCGGCAAGAGACCCAGTACTTC
-	TRBV5-6	-	14	TRBJ1-2	CASSSPQGYYGYTF	TGTGCCAGCAGCAGCCCACAGGGATACTATGGCTACACCTTC
TRBD1	TRBV10-1	-	13	TRBJ1-1	CASRPSGGTEAFF	TGCGCCAGCAGACCTTCAGGGGGAACTGAAGCTTTCTTT
-	TRBV4-1	-	14	TRBJ1-4	CASSPGGSNEKLFF	TGCGCCAGCAGCCCGGGGGGGAGTAATGAAAAACTGTTTTTT
-	TRBV7-8	-	15	TRBJ2-5	CASSLVGGPDATQYF	TGTGCCAGCAGCTTAGTTGGGGGCCCCGATGCGACCCAGTACTTC
TRBD2	TRBV7-7	-	15	TRBJ2-5	CASSLGRGVGETQYF	TGTGCTAGCAGCTTAGGTCGGGGGGTCGGGGAGACCCAGTACTTC
TRBD1	TRBV9	-	15	TRBJ2-1	CASSGLTGLLNEQFF	TGTGCCAGCAGCGGTCTGACAGGGCTTTTAAATGAGCAGTTCTTC
-	TRBV4-3	-	17	TRBJ2-2	CASSLEIAGGNTGELFF	TGCGCCAGCAGCCTGGAAATTGCCGGGGGGAACACCGGGGAGCTGTTTTTT
TRBD1	TRBV19	-	15	TRBJ2-1	CASMGGTGGYNEQFF	TGTGCCAGTATGGGTGGGACAGGGGGTTACAATGAGCAGTTCTTC
-	TRBV7-9	-	14	TRBJ1-1	CASSLEGDYTEAFF	TGTGCCAGCAGCTTAGAAGGGGACTACACTGAAGCTTTCTTT
TRBD1	TRBV6-1	-	15	TRBJ1-6	CASSEDRVNNSPLHF	TGTGCCAGCAGTGAGGACAGGGTGAATAATTCACCCCTCCACTTT
TRBD2	TRBV6-4	-	18	TRBJ2-3	CASSDGRLAGGSTDTQYF	TGTGCCAGCAGTGACGGGAGGCTGGCGGGGGGGAGCACAGATACGCAGTATTTT
-	TRBV5-1	-	14	TRBJ2-2	CASRSRGDTGELFF	TGCGCCAGCAGAAGCAGGGGCGACACCGGGGAGCTGTTTTTT
-	TRBV6-4	once	13	TRBJ2-2	CASSEEGTGELFF	TGTGCCAGCAGTGAAGAGGGAACCGGGGAGCTGTTTTTT
-	TRBV14	-	14	TRBJ2-1	CASSQLQLEDEQFF	TGTGCCAGCAGCCAACTACAGCTGGAGGATGAGCAGTTCTTC
-	TRBV10-1	-	18	TRBJ2-1	CASSESITKPGQNNEQFF	TGCGCCAGCAGTGAGTCCATCACCAAACCCGGACAGAACAATGAGCAGTTCTTC
-	TRBV6-6	-	16	TRBJ1-5	CASSYVLDNFFSPQHF	TGTGCCAGCAGTTACGTCCTCGACAACTTCTTCTCGCCCCAGCATTTT
-	TRBV30	-	13	TRBJ1-1	CAWSGGRNTEAFF	TGTGCCTGGAGTGGGGGCCGAAACACTGAAGCTTTCTTT